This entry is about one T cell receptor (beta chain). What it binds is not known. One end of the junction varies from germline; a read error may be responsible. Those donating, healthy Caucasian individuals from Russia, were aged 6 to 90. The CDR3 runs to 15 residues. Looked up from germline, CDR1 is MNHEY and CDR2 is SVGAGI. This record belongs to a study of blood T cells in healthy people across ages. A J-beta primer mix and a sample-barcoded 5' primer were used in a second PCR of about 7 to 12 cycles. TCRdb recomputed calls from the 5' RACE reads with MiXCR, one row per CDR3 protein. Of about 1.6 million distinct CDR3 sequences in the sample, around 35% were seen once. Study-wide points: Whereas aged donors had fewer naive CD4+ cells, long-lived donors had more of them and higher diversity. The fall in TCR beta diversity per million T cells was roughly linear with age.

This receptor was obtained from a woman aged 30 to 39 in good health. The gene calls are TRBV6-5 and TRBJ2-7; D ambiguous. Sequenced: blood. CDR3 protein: CASSYSSSSSYEQNF. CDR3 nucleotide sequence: TGTGCCAGCAGTTACTCGTCCAGTTCCTCCTACGAGCAGAACTTC.